These T cell receptor beta chains were read from a single sample in a study of T cell responses to AZD1222 COVID-19 vaccine. The table came from immunoSEQ multiplex PCR; TCRdb's copy has only in-frame clones and leaves some out. The repertoire includes 45,000 to 65,000 clones, about nine tenths of them detected once, and under 3.5% sits in the top ten. The specimen comprised peripheral blood, sampled 28 days after the second AZD1222 dose. The receptors derive from an adult who received the AZD1222 COVID-19 vaccine. The CDR3 runs from the conserved cysteine through the conserved F or W. The order of the fields is V gene, J gene, D gene, clone size, CDR3 protein, CDR3 DNA. A D gene is named only where the DNA matches it firmly. Clone size is not always given. Where it is, it says once, few, many or a class for expanded clones.

>TRBV9|TRBJ2-5|NA|NA
CASSPTGIQETQYF
TGTGCCAGCAGCCCCACGGGAATCCAAGAGACCCAGTACTTC
>TRBV20-1|TRBJ1-4|NA|NA
CSANERGEKLFF
TGCAGTGCTAATGAAAGGGGTGAAAAACTGTTTTTT
>TRBV4-1|TRBJ2-2|NA|once
CASSESRSVANTGELFF
TGCGCCAGCAGCGAATCCCGATCGGTCGCGAACACCGGGGAGCTGTTTTTT
>TRBV28|TRBJ2-7|NA|NA
CASSFPTGTREQYF
TGTGCCAGCAGTTTCCCGACAGGTACTCGGGAGCAGTACTTC
>TRBV2|TRBJ2-7|NA|NA
CASSGTRPYEQYF
TGTGCCAGCAGCGGGACCCGGCCATACGAGCAGTACTTC
>TRBV5-5|TRBJ2-4|NA|few
CASSLVGSNIQYF
TGTGCCAGCAGCTTGGTCGGGTCCAACATTCAGTACTTC
>TRBV27|TRBJ1-5|TRBD1|NA
CASSPLTGTVFPPQHF
TGTGCCAGCAGTCCCCTGACCGGGACAGTCTTCCCGCCCCAGCATTTT
>TRBV5-4|TRBJ2-1|TRBD2|few
CASSLGGGAGGRNEQFF
TGTGCCAGCAGCTTGGGGGGGGGAGCGGGGGGAAGGAATGAGCAGTTCTTC
>TRBV19|TRBJ1-5|TRBD1|NA
CASRGQGGNQPQHF
TGTGCCAGTAGGGGACAGGGGGGCAATCAGCCCCAGCATTTT
>TRBV3-1/TRBV3-2|TRBJ1-6|NA|NA
CASSQDGGSPLHF
TGTGCCAGCAGCCAAGATGGGGGTTCACCCCTCCACTTT
>TRBV12-3/TRBV12-4|TRBJ2-6|NA|once
CASTLRANVLTF
TGTGCCAGCACCCTGCGAGCCAACGTCCTGACTTTC
>TRBV3-1/TRBV3-2|TRBJ1-1|TRBD1|NA
CASSQDRGRNTEAFF
TGTGCCAGCAGCCAGGACAGGGGGCGGAATACTGAAGCTTTCTTT
>TRBV6-1|TRBJ2-3|NA|NA
CASSEFGDTQYF
TGTGCCAGCAGTGAATTCGGAGATACGCAGTATTTT
>TRBV19|TRBJ1-1|NA|NA
CASSPTGAYTEAFF
TGTGCCAGTAGCCCGACAGGAGCCTACACTGAAGCTTTCTTT
>TRBV24-1|TRBJ2-6|NA|NA
CATSDSGRTSGANVLTF
TGTGCCACCAGTGATTCGGGACGTACCTCTGGGGCCAACGTCCTGACTTTC
>TRBV28|TRBJ1-4|TRBD1|NA
CASRTGGANEKLFF
TGTGCCAGCAGGACAGGGGGGGCTAATGAAAAACTGTTTTTT
>TRBV11-2|TRBJ2-2|NA|few
CASSLGSLGELFF
TGTGCCAGCAGCTTGGGCAGCTTAGGGGAGCTGTTTTTT
>TRBV3-1/TRBV3-2|TRBJ1-1|NA|NA
CASSHQSRGGQGTNTEAFF
TGTGCCAGCAGCCATCAATCTCGTGGTGGGCAGGGGACGAACACTGAAGCTTTCTTT
>TRBV27|TRBJ2-1|TRBD2|few
CASSPKKRERNEQFF
TGTGCCAGCAGTCCGAAAAAGCGGGAGCGGAATGAGCAGTTCTTC
>TRBV15|TRBJ1-5|TRBD1|NA
CATSRDSNTGEGNQPQHF
TGTGCCACCAGCAGAGATAGTAACACAGGGGAAGGCAATCAGCCCCAGCATTTT
>TRBV2|TRBJ2-7|NA|NA
CASSEGNEQYF
TGTGCCAGCAGTGAAGGAAACGAGCAGTACTTC
>TRBV18|TRBJ1-1|NA|NA
CASSPLGGNNLEAFF
TGTGCCAGCTCACCATTAGGCGGCAATAACCTAGAAGCTTTCTTT
>TRBV6-5|TRBJ1-4|NA|NA
CASKEGFANEKLFF
TGTGCCAGCAAGGAGGGGTTCGCTAATGAAAAACTGTTTTTT
>TRBV2|TRBJ2-7|TRBD1|NA
CASSLDRVGDEQYF
TGTGCCAGCAGTTTAGACAGGGTTGGAGACGAGCAGTACTTC
>TRBV20-1|TRBJ2-1|NA|once
CSVGDHNEQFF
TGCAGTGTCGGGGACCACAATGAGCAGTTCTTC
>TRBV24-1|TRBJ1-2|TRBD1|NA
CATSDTAGQGAGYTF
TGTGCCACCAGTGATACCGCGGGACAGGGTGCTGGCTACACCTTC
>TRBV18|TRBJ2-6|TRBD1|NA
CASSPGQGNSGANVLTF
TGTGCCAGCTCACCGGGACAGGGTAACTCTGGGGCCAACGTCCTGACTTTC
>TRBV6-5|TRBJ1-5|NA|once
CASRPVGGFNQPQHF
TGTGCCAGCAGACCCGTGGGGGGCTTCAATCAGCCCCAGCATTTT
>TRBV12-3/TRBV12-4|TRBJ1-4|NA|NA
CASSTGRVQLFF
TGTGCCAGCAGTACCGGACGGGTCCAACTGTTTTTT
>TRBV5-6|TRBJ1-3|NA|NA
CASSLGSGNTIYF
TGTGCCAGCAGCCTGGGGTCTGGAAACACCATATATTTT
>TRBV6-6|TRBJ1-5|NA|NA
CASSYPGPLGNQPQHF
TGTGCCAGCAGTTACCCCGGCCCCCTCGGAAATCAGCCCCAGCATTTT
>TRBV7-3|TRBJ1-2|NA|NA
CASSLQAGVWGYTF
TGTGCCAGCAGCTTACAGGCAGGGGTATGGGGCTACACCTTC
>TRBV19|TRBJ1-1|NA|NA
CASSPGPQNTEAFF
TGTGCCAGTAGTCCTGGACCACAGAACACTGAAGCTTTCTTT
>TRBV7-2|TRBJ2-7|TRBD1|once
CASSLEPGQGATQYF
TGTGCCAGCAGCTTGGAACCAGGACAGGGGGCAACGCAGTACTTC
>TRBV28|TRBJ2-5|TRBD2|NA
CASSSLATSGKETQYF
TGTGCCAGCAGTTCCCTCGCGACTAGCGGGAAAGAGACCCAGTACTTC